A selection of T cell receptor beta chains follows, all from one sample in a study of CD8+ T cells in alopecia areata. Measured with immunoSEQ multiplex PCR; TCRdb has only the in-frame clones, and not every one. The sample holds around 140,000 clones, 45% to 60% seen once. Sequencing was done on a sample of CD4+ T cells sorted from blood. The receptors come from a human donor with alopecia areata. Both conserved end residues are part of each CDR3. The order of the fields is V gene, J gene, D gene, CDR3 protein. D genes are given only for firm matches.

TRBV30	TRBJ1-1	.	CAWSQRLKPNTEAFF
TRBV7-9	TRBJ2-1	.	CATSLMGEQFF
TRBV7-2	TRBJ2-1	TRBD2	CASSLLAGGPYNEQFF
TRBV29-1	TRBJ2-2	.	CSGRGANTGELFF
TRBV7-9	TRBJ2-1	.	CASSFLLALSYNEQFF
TRBV9	TRBJ2-3	.	CASSVSGFGDTQYF
TRBV29-1	TRBJ2-7	.	CSVVGNAGSYEQYF
TRBV13	TRBJ2-2	.	CASSNYRTGELFF
TRBV7-8	TRBJ1-5	.	CASSSGGRRYQPQHF
TRBV11-1	TRBJ1-1	.	CASSSRQGESGNTEAFF
TRBV5-6	TRBJ1-5	TRBD1	CASSLRVGTENQPQHF
TRBV5-1	TRBJ1-2	.	CASSLADYGYTF
TRBV6-1	TRBJ2-7	TRBD2	CASSEAAGSSYEQYF
TRBV29-1	TRBJ2-3	.	CSFRDLGDTQYF
TRBV7-2	TRBJ1-5	.	CASSLEAKGPQHF
TRBV5-1	TRBJ2-7	.	CASSGSYEQYF
TRBV29-1	TRBJ2-7	.	CSVGTNYEQYF
TRBV5-1	TRBJ1-4	.	CASSGAGTSREKLFF
TRBV28	TRBJ2-4	.	CASSSVRDTSWNIQYF
TRBV5-1	TRBJ2-5	.	CASRQGPGETQYF
TRBV28	TRBJ1-5	.	CASSLEFSNQPQHF
TRBV29-1	TRBJ2-3	.	CSVLAILGTDTQYF
TRBV19	TRBJ1-1	.	CASSLGRPAEAFF
TRBV7-2	TRBJ2-3	.	CASSLSPDTQYF
TRBV7-9	TRBJ2-6	.	CASSLLSGSGANVLTF
TRBV27	TRBJ2-5	.	CASSPLRGQETQYF
TRBV18	TRBJ2-1	.	CASSPRVEQFF
TRBV5-1	TRBJ1-1	.	CASSLGRDRTEAFF
TRBV19	TRBJ1-5	.	CASSGRGSNQPQHF
TRBV18	TRBJ2-5	.	CASSRNQETQYF
TRBV29-1	TRBJ2-1	.	CSVEEQFF
TRBV28	TRBJ2-7	TRBD2	CASSLTGTSGRKEQYF
TRBV2	TRBJ2-7	TRBD2	CASRDPGGSFSYEQYF
TRBV29-1	TRBJ1-1	.	CSVLANEAFF
TRBV7-9	TRBJ2-6	.	CASSPMGGYSGANVLTF
TRBV5-1	TRBJ2-7	.	CASSGTGYEQYF
TRBV29-1	TRBJ1-2	.	CSVENTGDYGYTF
TRBV29-1	TRBJ1-5	TRBD1	CSVAGTGGYQPQHF
TRBV2	TRBJ1-1	TRBD1	CASRQAGTANTEAFF
TRBV29-1	TRBJ2-4	.	CSVDSLLGIQYF
TRBV28	TRBJ2-4	TRBD2	CASSFLGLALNIQYF
TRBV11-2	TRBJ2-1	.	CASSSALVRQFF
TRBV27	TRBJ1-2	TRBD1	CASSPRTGGYSYTF
TRBV5-1	TRBJ2-7	TRBD2	CASSLAAGGTYEQYF
TRBV5-4	TRBJ2-2	TRBD1	CASHRDRATGELFF
TRBV29-1	TRBJ2-1	.	CSVNNIRGGEQFF
TRBV5-1	TRBJ2-1	TRBD2	CASSPTSGSYNEQFF
TRBV18	TRBJ1-1	.	CASSSGENTEAFF
TRBV20-1	TRBJ1-4	.	CSAGREKLFF
TRBV2	TRBJ2-7	TRBD2	CASRGTSGRNEQYF
TRBV5-1	TRBJ2-3	.	CASSYTDTQYF
TRBV5-6	TRBJ1-1	.	CASSLSAGGTEAFF
TRBV5-1	TRBJ2-3	TRBD2	CASSLSSGGTDTQYF
TRBV27	TRBJ2-3	TRBD2	CASSPLAGGDTQYF
TRBV27	TRBJ2-7	.	CASSTEGEQYF